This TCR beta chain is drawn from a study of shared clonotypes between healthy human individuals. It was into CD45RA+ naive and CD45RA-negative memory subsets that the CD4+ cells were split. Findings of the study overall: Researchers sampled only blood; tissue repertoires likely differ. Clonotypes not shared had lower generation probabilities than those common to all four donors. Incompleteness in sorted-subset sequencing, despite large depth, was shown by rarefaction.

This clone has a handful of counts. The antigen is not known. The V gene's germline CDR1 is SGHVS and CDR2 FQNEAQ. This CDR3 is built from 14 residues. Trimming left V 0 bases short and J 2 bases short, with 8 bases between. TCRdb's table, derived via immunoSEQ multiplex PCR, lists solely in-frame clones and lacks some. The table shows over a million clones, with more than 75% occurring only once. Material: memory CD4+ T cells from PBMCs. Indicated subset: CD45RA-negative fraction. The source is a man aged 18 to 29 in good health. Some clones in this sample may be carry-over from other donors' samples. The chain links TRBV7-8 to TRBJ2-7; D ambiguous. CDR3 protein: CASSLAMGTYEQYF. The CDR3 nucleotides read TGTGCCAGCAGCTTAGCCATGGGGACCTACGAGCAGTACTTC.